A selection of T cell receptor beta chains follows, all from one sample in a study of identical twins. TCRdb redid the calling of the 5' RACE reads with MiXCR, one entry per CDR3 protein. The table has 1.5 million or so distinct CDR3 sequences, under 35% seen once. The specimen sequenced was cord blood. The receptors were gathered from a newborn girl in good health. CDR3s include the opening cysteine and the closing phenylalanine or tryptophan. The order of the fields is J gene, V gene, CDR3 protein.

j_gene: TRBJ2-3; v_gene: TRBV21-1; CDR3aa: CASSKRADTQYF
j_gene: TRBJ1-6; v_gene: TRBV7-9; CDR3aa: CASSFGSSYNSPLHF
j_gene: TRBJ2-1; v_gene: TRBV20-1; CDR3aa: CSAAVAPAFGKQFF
j_gene: TRBJ1-5; v_gene: TRBV20-1; CDR3aa: CSAHRQGQPQHF
j_gene: TRBJ1-1; v_gene: TRBV2; CDR3aa: CASRGSRGTEAFF
j_gene: TRBJ1-1; v_gene: TRBV7-8; CDR3aa: CASSLTLVTPNTEAFF
j_gene: TRBJ2-1; v_gene: TRBV30; CDR3aa: CALDAGSGHNEQFF
j_gene: -; v_gene: TRBV20-1; CDR3aa: CSARRTPSYEQYF
j_gene: TRBJ1-2; v_gene: TRBV12-3/TRBV12-4; CDR3aa: CASSQTGNDGYTF
j_gene: TRBJ2-7; v_gene: TRBV2; CDR3aa: CASSEAPGLSYEQYF
j_gene: TRBJ1-1; v_gene: TRBV20-1; CDR3aa: CSARPHGAMNTEAFF
j_gene: TRBJ1-5; v_gene: TRBV5-1; CDR3aa: CASSLAGGQGNQPQHF
j_gene: TRBJ2-5; v_gene: TRBV7-9; CDR3aa: CASSLGSFDRETQYF
j_gene: TRBJ2-7; v_gene: TRBV29-1; CDR3aa: CSVVRRLSYEQYF
j_gene: TRBJ2-2; v_gene: TRBV28; CDR3aa: CASSLVTRSTGELFF
j_gene: TRBJ2-1; v_gene: TRBV15; CDR3aa: CATSEGGGASNEQFF
j_gene: TRBJ2-1; v_gene: TRBV5-1; CDR3aa: CASSPGLAGVYRDGRNNEQFF
j_gene: TRBJ2-1; v_gene: TRBV2; CDR3aa: CASSDRKPQFF
j_gene: TRBJ2-5; v_gene: TRBV25-1; CDR3aa: CASSERQGMETQYF
j_gene: TRBJ2-2; v_gene: TRBV15; CDR3aa: CATSRDMTGAGELFF
j_gene: TRBJ1-4; v_gene: TRBV19; CDR3aa: CASSVLRDRGEKLFF
j_gene: TRBJ2-5; v_gene: TRBV28; CDR3aa: CASSLGTFGAEQETQYF
j_gene: TRBJ1-4; v_gene: TRBV20-1; CDR3aa: CSAREGVNEKLFF